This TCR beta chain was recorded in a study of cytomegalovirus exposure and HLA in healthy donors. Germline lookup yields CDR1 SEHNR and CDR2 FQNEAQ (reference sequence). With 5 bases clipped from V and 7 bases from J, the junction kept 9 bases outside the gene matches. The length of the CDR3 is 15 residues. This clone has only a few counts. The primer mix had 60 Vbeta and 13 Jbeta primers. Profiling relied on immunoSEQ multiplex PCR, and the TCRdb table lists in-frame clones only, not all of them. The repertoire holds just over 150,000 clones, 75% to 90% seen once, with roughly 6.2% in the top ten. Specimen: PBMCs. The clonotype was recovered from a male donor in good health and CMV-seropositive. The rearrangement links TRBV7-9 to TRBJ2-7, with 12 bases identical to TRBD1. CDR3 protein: CASSVPGQGAREQYF. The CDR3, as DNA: TGTGCCAGCAGCGTCCCGGGACAGGGGGCGAGGGAGCAGTACTTC.